This T cell receptor beta chain was sequenced during a study of vaccination and CD4 T cells after COVID-19. At the level of the study: Stimulation used overlapping spike peptides from SARS-CoV-2, HCoV-NL63, HCoV-OC43 and HCoV-229E.

Note on this clonotype: Its antigen is still unknown.

Trimming took off 3 bases at V and 4 bases at J, with 9 bases between the two ends. The CDR3 runs 12 residues. The germline V gene encodes CDR1 DFQATT and CDR2 SNEGSKA (reference sequence). Specified treatment: approximately nine-day PBMC culture with coronavirus spike peptide pools or control peptides (ViraFEST assay). According to the study, CD4+ T cells from the unexposed donor were gathered ahead of the COVID-19 pandemic (2011-2018). The Oncomine TCR Beta short-read assay was applied to DNA of cultured CD4+ T cells. TCRdb reanalysed the PCR reads using MiXCR and keeps one entry per CDR3 protein. The sample has 7,000 or so distinct CDR3 sequences; roughly 40% are singletons.

The clonotype comes from a human donor in good health. V usage is TRBV20-1 and J usage is TRBJ1-2; D not certain. Material: CD4+ T cells from blood, cultured in vitro. The CDR3 DNA is TGCAGTGCTAGCCCGAGTGTCTATGGCTACACCTTC. Its translation: CSASPSVYGYTF.